This TCR beta chain was recorded in a study of blood T cell repertoires in COVID-19. Study summary: Specimens from acute and convalescent COVID-19 originated in the United States, Italy and Spain.

The V and J ends lost 7 bases and 2 bases respectively, with 12 bases between them. Germline assignment: CDR1 SNHLY and CDR2 FYNNEI. The CDR3 consists of 14 residues. Original methodology: Estimates of nucleated cell counts were drawn from the amplification of reference gene primers. Profiling relied on immunoSEQ multiplex PCR, and the TCRdb table lists in-frame clones only, not all of them. V and J calls and clone size are copied from that table; D and trimming were computed from the DNA. The sample includes over 150,000 clones, 65% to 85% of them seen just once. This TCR was recovered from an elderly woman with acute or convalescent COVID-19. The specimen was peripheral blood. The rearrangement uses TRBV2 and TRBJ1-5, with D possibly TRBD1 on 5 matching bases. CDR3 coding DNA: TGTGCCAGCAACCTCGGGGGGGGCAATCAGCCCCAGCATTTT. This gives the protein CASNLGGGNQPQHF.